This section outlines one T cell receptor beta chain sequence together with its context. What this receptor recognizes is not known. It has no much larger one-base neighbor in the sample; base qualities were not kept. This specimen belongs to a study of patients and donors after allogeneic stem cell transplantation (dated by TCRdb to 2020 to 2021). To prepare the library, RT-PCR was applied. Sequencing was performed on a NextSeq 550. In TCRdb, the public reads were trimmed at Q25 with fastp and aligned with MiXCR, with productive beta chains retained. Every CDR3 protein is listed once, alongside the most common genes and DNA of its rows. In this sample the table shows fewer than 250,000 distinct CDR3 sequences, roughly 13% of which occur a single time. The top ten constitute more than 9% of the sample. Taken from the germline V gene, the CDR1 and CDR2 loops are SGHRS and YFSETQ. V trim: 0 bases; J trim: 2 bases; unmatched bases: 5. CDR3 length: 16 amino acids, cysteine to phenylalanine. Just the 48-base CDR3 DNA is kept, in frame starting at base 1.

The sequence joins TRBV5-1 to TRBJ2-5; 9 central nucleotides agree with TRBD2. The TCR sequence derives from a human donor who was either an allogeneic HSCT recipient or a stem cell or donor lymphocyte infusion donor (not recorded which). It is not recorded whose cells these are; they may come from a transplant donor. Sequenced: blood, either unsorted or a sorted T cell fraction (not recorded which). The CDR3 here reads CASSLDGGGGQETQYF. The base sequence is TGCGCCAGCAGCTTGGATGGCGGGGGGGGACAAGAGACCCAGTACTTC. The CDR3 plus the reference TRBV5-1 and TRBJ2-5 genes for the other parts give the full variable domain: KAGVTQTPRYLIKTRGQQVTLSCSPISGHRSVSWYQQTPGQGLQFLFEYFSETQRNKGNFPGRFSGRQFSNSRSEMNVSTLELGDSALYLCASSLDGGGGQETQYFGPGTRLLVL.